The following is a T cell receptor (beta chain) sequence with its context. It has no known antigen specificity. Qualities for individual bases were not recorded, and no much larger clone is one base off. The CDR3 regions of human TCRbeta chains were analyzed by immunosequencing. The study's processing was this. TCRs in the repertoires were matched against a reference library of SARS-CoV-2-specific TCRs that had been generated with the MIRA antigen-specificity platform. Breadth meant the fraction of unique TCRs that were SARS-CoV-2-associated, whereas depth meant the fraction of total T cells that were SARS-CoV-2-associated. Using the MIRA data, every spike-specific TCR was mapped to the spike region that the TCR reacted to and assigned to either a CD4 or a CD8 class. Log10-transformed breadth and depth values were compared by one-way ANOVA with Sidak's multiple comparisons tests. TCRdb obtained this table from immuneACCESS and retained in-frame rearrangements with V and J assigned. These tables miss some clones; where compared with another copy, unresolved V genes account for less than half of the shortfall, and the remainder is unexplained. V and J calls and clone size are copied from that table; D and trimming were computed from the DNA. This sample lists 89,000 or so clones; 85% to 95% were detected once. The ten largest make up around 30% of the sample.

In light of the paper, this sample's time point label describes: about 28 days (+/-7) after the second vaccine dose. AZD1222 recipients given second doses at about 4 weeks or at about 12 weeks were pooled, since spike-specific TCR depth and breadth were not found to differ between the two schedules. Samples from vaccinated people were obtained from the UK trials COV001 and COV002, which included a single-blind randomized controlled phase 2/3 trial of AZD1222 (ChAdOx1 nCoV-19) in healthy adults. For TCRbeta chain sequencing, PBMC samples from trial participants were taken at day 0 and at day 28 after the second dose. These data are taken from a study of T cell responses to AZD1222 COVID-19 vaccine (dated by TCRdb to the early 2020s). Context from the whole study: TCR sequencing was performed for roughly 250 trial participants, of whom about 200 were given two doses of AZD1222 and around 26 were given two doses of MenACWY control vaccine. Trial participants were enrolled by age into 18-55, 56-69 and 70-plus year subgroups, with approximately 150, 30 and 60 TCR-sequenced participants respectively. Paper-wide results and their limitations: Only five to seven AZD1222 recipients were SARS-CoV-2 seropositive at baseline, limiting conclusions about previously exposed vaccinees. CD4 TCRs associated with the vaccine covered the entire spike protein, and the dominant responses were in regions 160-218 and 743-854. The 56-69-year group was small, and its depth increase did not reach significance, likely because of low power. Reportedly, close to half of the unique spike-specific TCRs recognized epitopes lying outside the regions that are mutated in the B.1.351 and B.1.1.7 variants. Because no samples from the day 14 peak response were available, repertoires could be characterized only after the peak T cell response. After two AZD1222 doses, both the breadth and the depth of spike-specific TCRs were significantly higher than at day 0 and than in MenACWY recipients. Most participants were white British and females outnumbered males, and the authors suggested that clonal diversity may have been underestimated.

The CDR3 covers 14 residues, taking in both the cysteine and the phenylalanine. Only the CDR3 region is kept as DNA, spanning 42 bases read in frame from base 1. In the germline V gene, CDR1 corresponds to SNHLY and CDR2 to FYNNEI. The germline ends are 15 bases apart after V is trimmed by 6 bases and J by 4 bases. This specimen was peripheral blood, taken 28 days after the second AZD1222 dose. This clonotype originated in an adult who received the AZD1222 COVID-19 vaccine. The rearrangement joined TRBV2 to TRBJ1-2, with no confident D gene call. The DNA is as follows: TGTGCCAGCAGATCCAATGGGATTTTCTATGGCTACACCTTC. Translation gives CASRSNGIFYGYTF.